This entry lists 5 T cell receptor beta chains sequenced from one sample in a study of PD-1 blockade in classical Hodgkin lymphoma (dated by TCRdb to the early 2020s). The label giving this sample's time point can be read as: cycle 4 day 1 (C4D1), after less than 7 weeks of nivolumab. Every trial patient had relapsed after autologous stem cell transplantation, and cohorts A, B and C differed in prior brentuximab vedotin exposure. Library preparation was by the immunoSEQ multiplex PCR assay. TCRdb stores this immuneACCESS table with in-frame sequences only. Part of the clones is absent; in the studies checked, under half of the shortfall reflects unresolved V genes, and no reason is known for the rest. Across this sample there are more than 40,000 clones, with approximately 67% seen only once. The ten top clones hold roughly 3% of the sample. Sequencing was performed on peripheral blood mononuclear cells (PBMCs), taken before the fourth cycle of nivolumab. The receptors shown here come from a human donor with classical Hodgkin lymphoma.

This clone was counted only a few times. J is TRBJ1-1 and V is TRBV11-2; tentative D call: TRBD1 (5 bases). The V end was cut by 7 bases, the J end by 0 bases, with 9 bases between. Germline V lookup: CDR1 SGHAT, CDR2 FQNNGV. The CDR3 length is 13 residues. The CDR3 region has the DNA TGTGCCAGCACTCAGGGAGTGAACACTGAAGCTTTCTTT. Translation: CASTQGVNTEAFF.

In its sample, this clone was seen many times. Written as DNA, the CDR3 is TGTGCCAGCAGTAAGACAGGGGTCGATGGCTACACCTTC. It yields the protein CASSKTGVDGYTF. The V gene is TRBV28, the J gene TRBJ1-2, with TRBD1 matching over 8 bases. Germline V lookup: CDR1 MDHEN, CDR2 SYDVKM. The V gene end was trimmed by 5 bases and the J gene end by 6 bases; junction bases not matched to a gene: 5. This CDR3 is 13 amino acids long.

The gene calls are TRBV6-1 and TRBJ2-7; 8 nucleotides align to TRBD2. CDR3 length equals 15 residues. The trim removed 1 base at V and 3 bases at J, leaving 5 bases unmatched. Germline V CDR1 and CDR2: MNHNS, SASEGT. CDR3 residues: CASSEDPSGGYEQYF. For the CDR3, the DNA is TGTGCCAGCAGTGAAGATCCCAGCGGGGGCTACGAGCAGTACTTC.

Worth noting for this clone: This sequence may be a read error, since a much larger clone differs from it by one base. V and J are TRBV19 and TRBJ1-1, with unresolved D. This CDR3 spans 14 amino acids. In germline, CDR1 is LNHDA, CDR2 SQIVND (reference sequence). The CDR3 region is CASSPSVGNTEALF. CDR3 coding DNA: TGTGCCAGTAGTCCGTCGGTGGGTAACACTGAAGCTCTCTTT.

The chain uses TRBV6-1 and TRBJ2-7; tentative D call: TRBD1 (5 bases). CDR1 MNHNS and CDR2 SASEGT come from the germline V gene. V gave up 0 bases and J gave up 2 bases, with 14 bases separating them. The CDR3 extends over 16 amino acids. The CDR3 sequence: CASSEAWAGLTYEQYF. CDR3 nucleotides: TGTGCCAGCAGTGAAGCGTGGGCAGGGCTTACCTACGAGCAGTACTTC.